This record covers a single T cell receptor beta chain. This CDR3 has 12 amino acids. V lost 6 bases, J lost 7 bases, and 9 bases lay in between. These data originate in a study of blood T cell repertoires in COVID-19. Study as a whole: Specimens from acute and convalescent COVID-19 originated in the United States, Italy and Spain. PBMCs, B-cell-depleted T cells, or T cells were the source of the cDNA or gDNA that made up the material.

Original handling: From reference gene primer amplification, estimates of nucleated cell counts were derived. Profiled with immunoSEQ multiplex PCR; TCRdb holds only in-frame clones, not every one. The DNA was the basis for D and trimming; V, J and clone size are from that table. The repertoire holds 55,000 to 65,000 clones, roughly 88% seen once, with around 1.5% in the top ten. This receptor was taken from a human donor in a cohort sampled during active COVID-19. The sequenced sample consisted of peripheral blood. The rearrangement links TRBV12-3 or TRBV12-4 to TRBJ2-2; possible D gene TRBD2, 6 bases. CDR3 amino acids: CASSMEGGELFF. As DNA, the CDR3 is TGTGCCAGCAGCATGGAGGGCGGGGAGCTGTTTTTT.